The 29 T cell receptor beta chains given below trace back to one sample, sequenced in a study of T cells after posttransplantation cyclophosphamide. Measured with immunoSEQ multiplex PCR; TCRdb has only the in-frame clones, and not every one. The repertoire yields approximately 27,000 clones, none seen only once; the top ten contain nearly 1.5%. Sequences were obtained from PBMCs. The source is a man in his fifties in good health, CMV-negative, and a related stem cell transplant donor.

At least ten counts were recorded for this clone. V and J are TRBV27 and TRBJ1-4; D is unclear. The CDR3 spans 14 residues. Germline V gene sequence: CDR1 MNHEY, CDR2 SMNVEV (reference sequence). Trimming removed 8 bases from V and 0 bases from J, with 10 bases in between. Here the CDR3 DNA reads TGTGCCAGCGGCGGTGGAGCAACTAATGAAAAACTGTTTTTT. Encoded protein: CASGGGATNEKLFF.

There are many counts of this clone. The CDR3 DNA reads as TGTGCCAGCAGCTTGGGGCGGGAGTCACCCCTCCACTTT. Translation: CASSLGRESPLHF. The V and J genes are TRBV5-6 and TRBJ1-6; D gene uncertain. Germline V gives CDR1 SGHDT, CDR2 YYEEEE. The V gene lost 0 bases and the J gene lost 10 bases, with 8 bases spanning the gap. The CDR3 sequence is 13 residues long. The full variable domain, in which reference TRBV5-6 and TRBJ1-6 provide the parts outside the CDR3, is DAGVTQSPTHLIKTRGQQVTLRCSPKSGHDTVSWYQQALGQGPQFIFQYYEEEERQRGNFPDRFSGHQFPNYSSELNVNALLLGDSALYLCASSLGRESPLHFGNGTRLTVT.

Many counts were recorded for this clone. The chain combines TRBV5-1 with TRBJ2-5, with a tentative D call TRBD1 (6 bases). Per germline, CDR1 SGHRS and CDR2 YFSETQ. Trimming shortened V by 0 bases and J by 0 bases, and 12 bases separated the two germline ends. This CDR3 has 16 amino acids. The CDR3 nucleotides read TGCGCCAGCAGCTTGGGCCTCCAGGGGAACCAAGAGACCCAGTACTTC. Its translation: CASSLGLQGNQETQYF.

This clone has ten or more counts. The chain carries TRBV29-1 and TRBJ1-1, with 8 nucleotides matching TRBD1. This CDR3 region has 13 residues. Germline V gene sequence: CDR1 SQVTM, CDR2 ANQGSEA. Trimming removed 6 bases from V and 5 bases from J; junction bases left unmatched: 8. CDR3: CSVETGEETEAFF. For the CDR3, the DNA is TGCAGCGTAGAGACAGGGGAGGAAACTGAAGCTTTCTTT.

This clone was seen ten or more times. The genes are TRBV7-9 and TRBJ2-7; TRBD2 is a possible D gene (6 bases). The CDR3 extends over 15 amino acids. Per germline, CDR1 SEHNR and CDR2 FQNEAQ (reference sequence). Trimming stripped 5 bases from V and 3 bases from J, with 17 bases between. CDR3: CASSGSGRGFYEQYF. The CDR3, as DNA: TGTGCCAGCAGCGGATCGGGACGGGGGTTCTACGAGCAGTACTTC.

This clone was found many times. The CDR3 coding sequence is TGTGCCAGCAGCCCTGGGCGATACACTGAAGCTTTCTTT. Encoded protein: CASSPGRYTEAFF. The rearrangement links TRBV7-6 to TRBJ1-1; the D is unclear. V dropped 5 bases and J dropped 3 bases, with 10 bases sitting between them. The germline gives CDR1 SGHVS, CDR2 FNYEAQ. The CDR3 runs 13 residues.

Ten or more counts support this clone. V is TRBV7-6 and J is TRBJ1-4; D gene ambiguous. V lost 1 base and J lost 5, with 11 bases in between. The CDR3 extends over 15 amino acids. Germline CDR1 reads SGHVS; CDR2 reads FNYEAQ. The CDR3, as DNA: TGTGCCAGCAGCTTAGGGCGACATCAAAATGAAAAACTGTTTTTT. Translated: CASSLGRHQNEKLFF.

This clone was counted many times. The V and J genes are TRBV7-9 and TRBJ2-4; 10 bases are a match to TRBD2. The length of the CDR3 is 15 residues. After removal of 5 bases from V and 4 bases from J, the junction contained 5 bases not matched to a gene. The germline CDR1 and CDR2 sequences are SEHNR and FQNEAQ (reference sequence). The CDR3 sequence: CASSPLAGTKNIQYF. The CDR3, as DNA: TGTGCCAGCAGCCCACTAGCGGGGACGAAAAACATTCAGTACTTC. The whole variable domain, filled in from reference TRBV7-9 and TRBJ2-4, reads DTGVSQNPRHKITKRGQNVTFRCDPISEHNRLYWYRQTLGQGPEFLTYFQNEAQLEKSRLLSDRFSAERPKGSFSTLEIQRTEQGDSAMYLCASSPLAGTKNIQYFGAGTRLSVL.

There are many counts of this clone. V usage is TRBV27 and J usage is TRBJ2-5; 7 bases are a match to TRBD1. The CDR3 runs 16 residues. Germline lookup yields CDR1 MNHEY and CDR2 SMNVEV (reference sequence). Trimming removed 5 bases from V and 0 bases from J; junction bases left unmatched: 9. CDR3 sequence: CASSPHGTEYQETQYF. CDR3 coding DNA: TGTGCCAGCAGTCCACACGGGACAGAGTACCAAGAGACCCAGTACTTC.

This clone was seen more than once but under ten times. The chain is built from TRBV2 and TRBJ2-7; D call uncertain. Germline CDR1 SNHLY, CDR2 FYNNEI. The CDR3 runs to 12 residues. Trimming took off 8 bases at V and 2 bases at J, with 10 bases between the two ends. CDR3 protein: CASRLVPYEQYF. The CDR3 nucleotides read TGTGCCAGCCGGTTGGTGCCCTACGAGCAGTACTTC.

Many counts were recorded for this clone. This sequence joins TRBV5-1 and TRBJ2-5, with a weak D call TRBD2 (5 bases). Trimming left V 4 bases short and J 2 bases short, with 18 bases between. This CDR3 has 16 residues. CDR1 and CDR2 from the germline V gene are SGHRS and YFSETQ. The CDR3 region has the DNA TGCGCCAGCAGCCCCCTTCCGGGGATCCAACAAGAGACCCAGTACTTC. It codes for CASSPLPGIQQETQYF. The whole variable domain, filled in from reference TRBV5-1 and TRBJ2-5, reads KAGVTQTPRYLIKTRGQQVTLSCSPISGHRSVSWYQQTPGQGLQFLFEYFSETQRNKGNFPGRFSGRQFSNSRSEMNVSTLELGDSALYLCASSPLPGIQQETQYFGPGTRLLVL.

This clone has ten or more counts. This rearrangement joins TRBV5-1 to TRBJ1-1; D not certain. With 0 bases removed from V and 1 base from J, the gap between germline ends came to 13 bases. CDR1 and CDR2 (germline): SGHRS, YFSETQ. This CDR3 comprises 16 residues. CDR3: CASSLGGFRQNTEAFF. CDR3 in DNA: TGCGCCAGCAGCTTGGGAGGGTTTCGGCAGAACACTGAAGCTTTCTTT. The full variable domain, rest sourced from reference TRBV5-1 and TRBJ1-1, is KAGVTQTPRYLIKTRGQQVTLSCSPISGHRSVSWYQQTPGQGLQFLFEYFSETQRNKGNFPGRFSGRQFSNSRSEMNVSTLELGDSALYLCASSLGGFRQNTEAFFGQGTRLTVV.

This clone was recorded many times. The rearrangement uses TRBV11-2 and TRBJ1-1; no clear D gene. The ends were cut back, 2 bases at V and 4 bases at J, with 17 bases in the middle. The CDR3 is 16 amino acids. From germline, CDR1 is SGHAT and CDR2 FQNNGV. The CDR3 is CASSLSTGSFVTEAFF. CDR3 sequence (DNA): TGTGCCAGCAGCTTAAGTACGGGGTCCTTCGTCACTGAAGCTTTCTTT. The full variable domain, completed using reference TRBV11-2 and TRBJ1-1, is EAGVAQSPRYKIIEKRQSVAFWCNPISGHATLYWYQQILGQGPKLLIQFQNNGVVDDSQLPKDRFSAERLKGVDSTLKIQPAKLEDSAVYLCASSLSTGSFVTEAFFGQGTRLTVV.

This clone has at least ten counts. This sequence joins TRBV5-1 and TRBJ1-2; D gene uncertain. CDR1 is SGHRS, CDR2 YFSETQ, per germline. The CDR3 is 15 residues long. V gave up 0 bases and J gave up 2 bases, with 11 bases separating them. The DNA for the CDR3 is TGCGCCAGCAGCTTGGTTGCGGGAACCAACTATGGCTACACCTTC. Translated: CASSLVAGTNYGYTF.

This clone was seen many times. The chain has TRBV19 and TRBJ2-2; the D is unclear. V was cut by 3 bases and J by 8 bases, with 4 bases left in between. CDR3 length equals 11 residues. Per the germline V gene, CDR1 is LNHDA and CDR2 is SQIVND (reference sequence). The CDR3 loop reads CASSMAGELFF. As DNA, the CDR3 is TGTGCCAGTAGTATGGCTGGGGAGCTGTTTTTT.

This clone turned up a few times. The chain recombines TRBV11-3 with TRBJ2-7, with 11 positions matching TRBD2. The CDR3 spans 17 residues. V lost 3 bases and J lost 0; bases outside the gene matches: 7. CDR1 is SGHNT, CDR2 YENEEA, per germline. The CDR3 nucleotides read TGTGCCAGCAGCTTGGGGGGACTAGCGGATGGCTCCTACGAGCAGTACTTC. Amino acid sequence: CASSLGGLADGSYEQYF.

This clone was recorded many times. This chain uses TRBV27 with TRBJ1-2; 10 bases are shared with TRBD1. V lost 2 bases and J lost 2; bases outside the gene matches: 5. This CDR3 comprises 16 residues. Germline V lookup: CDR1 MNHEY, CDR2 SMNVEV (reference sequence). CDR3: CASSLAGQGINYGYTF. For the CDR3, the DNA is TGTGCCAGCAGTTTAGCGGGACAGGGGATCAACTATGGCTACACCTTC.

This clone was seen repeatedly, ten times or more. This chain joins TRBV9 and TRBJ2-7; D might be TRBD1 (6 bases). Deletions cut 3 bases from V and 2 bases from J, with 12 bases between. Germline V gene sequence: CDR1 SGDLS, CDR2 YYNGEE. This CDR3 has 14 residues. DNA for the CDR3: TGTGCCAGCAGCGAAGGACAGAGTACCTACGAGCAGTACTTC. Its protein is CASSEGQSTYEQYF.

This clone was detected many times. The V gene is TRBV28, the J gene TRBJ1-2, with a tentative D call TRBD1 (6 bases). Trimming shortened V by 2 bases and J by 8 bases, and 18 bases separated the two germline ends. This CDR3 comprises 15 residues. Germline-derived CDR1 and CDR2 are MDHEN and SYDVKM. CDR3 loop: CASSLNPATGRGYTF. DNA of the CDR3: TGTGCCAGCAGTTTAAACCCCGCGACAGGTCGAGGCTACACCTTC.

This clone was recorded a few times. The chain employs TRBV21-1 and TRBJ2-5; the D segment call TRBD2 is taken from the table without a DNA check. TRBV21-1 is listed as a pseudogene. The CDR3 is 18 amino acids. DNA of the CDR3: TGTGCCAGCAGCAACCCCCTCCTTGGGACTTCCGAACGAGAGACCCAGTACTTC. It codes for CASSNPLLGTSERETQYF.

This clone was picked up many times. CDR3 in amino acids: CASSGETTGEQFF. The CDR3 DNA follows: TGTGCCAGTAGTGGAGAAACTACGGGGGAGCAGTTCTTC. The chain couples TRBV19 to TRBJ2-1, with D maybe TRBD2 (5 bases). The V gene lost 5 bases and the J gene lost 10 bases, with 15 bases spanning the gap. CDR1 is LNHDA, CDR2 SQIVND, per germline (reference sequence). The CDR3 covers 13 residues.

This clone was seen repeatedly, ten times or more. V usage is TRBV5-4 and J usage is TRBJ1-2; D perhaps matches TRBD1 (6 bases). This CDR3 contains 15 residues. V shed 4 bases and J shed 7 bases, with 20 bases lying between them. Germline V gives CDR1 SGHNT, CDR2 YYREEE (reference sequence). Written as DNA, the CDR3 is TGTGCCAGCAGCCCTTTAACCCAGGGGTCCGCTGGCTACACCTTC. Translating it yields CASSPLTQGSAGYTF.

The table lists this clone with many counts. V usage is TRBV27 and J usage is TRBJ1-5, with TRBD1 as a possible D gene (6 bases). V lost 6 bases and J lost 0, with 18 bases in between. Looked up from germline, CDR1 is MNHEY and CDR2 is SMNVEV (reference sequence). The CDR3 has 17 residues. The CDR3 region has the DNA TGTGCCAGCAGCTCCCTTGTCGGACAGTATAGCAATCAGCCCCAGCATTTT. Amino acid sequence: CASSSLVGQYSNQPQHF.

This clone was seen repeatedly, ten times or more. J is TRBJ1-5 and V is TRBV4-1, with 9 bases fitting TRBD1. This CDR3 contains 19 residues. CDR1 MGHRA and CDR2 YSYEKL come from the germline V gene. After removal of 2 bases from V and 0 bases from J, the junction contained 11 bases not matched to a gene. The CDR3 here is CASSQLVGQGRDSNQPQHF. CDR3 nucleotide sequence: TGCGCCAGCAGCCAACTCGTAGGACAGGGGAGAGATAGCAATCAGCCCCAGCATTTT.

In its sample, this clone was seen many times. The chain is built from TRBV7-3 and TRBJ2-1, with 7 positions matching TRBD1. V trimming: 5 bases; J trimming: 5 bases; junction bases outside the gene matches: 6. This CDR3 comprises 14 residues. Germline CDR1 SGHTA, CDR2 FQGTGA. This CDR3 is CASSPRTGHNEQFF. CDR3 coding DNA: TGTGCCAGCAGCCCCCGGACAGGACACAATGAGCAGTTCTTC.

This clone was recorded many times. The chain is built from TRBV9 and TRBJ2-3; a weak D match, TRBD1 (5 bases). Germline lookup yields CDR1 SGDLS and CDR2 YYNGEE. The CDR3 loop spans 16 amino acids. Trimming left V 3 bases short and J 2 bases short, with 16 bases between. In DNA form, the CDR3 reads TGTGCCAGCAGCGCCAGGCAGGGTCCATACACAGATACGCAGTATTTT. It encodes CASSARQGPYTDTQYF.

The table lists this clone with many counts. The chain links TRBV18 to TRBJ2-1; D possibly corresponds to TRBD1 (5 bases). V was pared by 1 base and J by 5 bases, with 12 bases between. The CDR3 is 15 amino acids. The V gene's germline CDR1 is KGHSH and CDR2 LQKENI. Written as DNA, the CDR3 is TGTGCCAGCTCACCACGACAGCAATTCAACAATGAGCAGTTCTTC. Translation gives CASSPRQQFNNEQFF.

This clone was seen at least ten times. CDR3 DNA: TGTGCCAGCAGTTACGCAGGGGTATGGAACACTGAAGCTTTCTTT. Translating gives CASSYAGVWNTEAFF. This chain uses TRBV6-5 with TRBJ1-1; tentatively, D is TRBD1 (6 bases). Trimming removed 2 bases at V and 1 base at J, with 11 bases between. CDR3 size: 15 residues. CDR1 and CDR2 from the germline V gene are MNHEY and SVGAGI.

This clone was observed at least ten times. This rearrangement joins TRBV5-1 to TRBJ1-2, with 8 bases matching TRBD1. V was clipped by 2 bases and J by 2 bases; unmatched bases: 2. The CDR3 is made up of 14 amino acids. Germline values: CDR1 SGHRS, CDR2 YFSETQ. Written as DNA, the CDR3 is TGCGCCAGCAGCTTAGGACAGGGAAACTATGGCTACACCTTC. As protein: CASSLGQGNYGYTF. Combining the CDR3 with reference TRBV5-1 and TRBJ1-2 gives the whole variable domain KAGVTQTPRYLIKTRGQQVTLSCSPISGHRSVSWYQQTPGQGLQFLFEYFSETQRNKGNFPGRFSGRQFSNSRSEMNVSTLELGDSALYLCASSLGQGNYGYTFGSGTRLTVV.